This passage covers 2 T cell receptor beta chains from one sample sequenced in a study of tumor-infiltrating lymphocytes in primary liver carcinoma. Reverse transcription of about 0.5 ug total RNA with a constant-region primer produced TCR beta cDNA. Three nested multiplex PCR rounds, a slightly modified ARM-PCR, produced the libraries for TCR beta. With TRBV1-TRBV30 forward primers and a C-beta reverse primer, the first two PCR rounds were run for approximately 10 cycles each. A single record per CDR3 protein comes from TCRdb applying MiXCR to the multiplex PCR reads. The sample carries around 80,000 distinct CDR3 sequences, 69% recorded once. From unsorted bulk tissue weighing about 18-30 mg, DNA and RNA were co-extracted. The sequenced sample was tumor-adjacent normal liver tissue. These receptors were obtained from a man aged 40-49 years with primary liver carcinoma and hepatitis B virus infection.

The rearrangement uses TRBV28 and TRBJ2-7, with a possible D match to TRBD1 (8 bases). The CDR3 extends over 14 amino acids. Germline V gene sequence: CDR1 MDHEN, CDR2 SYDVKM. The germline V and J ends were trimmed by 7 bases and 3 bases, with 16 bases remaining between them. CDR3 region: CASKGGTGYYEQYF. The CDR3 DNA reads TGTGCCAGCAAGGGGGGGACAGGATACTACGAGCAGTACTTC.

This sequence joins TRBV29-1 and TRBJ1-1, with D hard to call. This CDR3 contains 15 residues. Germline V CDR1 and CDR2: SQVTM, ANQGSEA. Trimming removed 4 bases at V and 6 bases at J, with 21 bases between. The CDR3 sequence is CSVGPWWGMVAEAFF. DNA of the CDR3: TGCAGCGTTGGCCCATGGTGGGGTATGGTCGCTGAAGCTTTCTTT.